Below, 25 T cell receptor beta chains from the same sample are listed, as sequenced in a study of T cells in Graves' hyperthyroidism and ophthalmopathy. The source material, RNA transcripts, was used to amplify TCR beta CDR3 regions. An initial round of RT-PCR targeting the TCR CDR3 relied on the HTBI primer set. TCRdb passed the multiplex PCR reads through MiXCR, listing each CDR3 protein once. The sample holds about 350,000 distinct CDR3 sequences; about 15% are singletons and the top ten take just under 25%. Sequenced input: blood. The origin of the receptors is a woman aged 30 to 39 with Graves' hyperthyroidism.

This clonotype was observed a few times. J is TRBJ1-2 and V is TRBV7-9, with 8 positions matching TRBD1. Germline lookup yields CDR1 SEHNR and CDR2 FQNEAQ (reference sequence). The J segment lost 10 bases and the V segment lost 3 bases, leaving 4 bases of the junction unmatched. The CDR3 sequence is 12 residues long. The DNA of the CDR3 is TGTGCCAGCAGCTTCGGACAGGGAGACTACACCTTC. As protein: CASSFGQGDYTF.

There are a few counts of this clonotype. The chain uses TRBV9 and TRBJ2-7, with TRBD2 matching over 8 bases. Trimming removed 0 bases from V and 0 bases from J; junction bases left unmatched: 2. The CDR3 covers 15 residues. CDR1 is SGDLS and CDR2 is YYNGEE in the germline V gene. Here the CDR3 DNA reads TGTGCCAGCAGCGTAGCGGGGGGGGGCTCCTACGAGCAGTACTTC. Translating gives CASSVAGGGSYEQYF.

The CDR3 region has the DNA TGTGCCAGCAGCTTAGAGCCGAGCTCTGGAAACACCATATATTTT. Amino acids: CASSLEPSSGNTIYF. The rearrangement joins TRBV11-2 to TRBJ1-3, with D hard to call. Germline CDR1 is SGHAT and CDR2 is FQNNGV. Trimming took 0 bases from V and 0 from J, leaving 6 bases between them. The CDR3 length is 15 residues.

This clonotype was seen a handful of times. Since a much larger clone is just one base distant, this may be a read error. This rearrangement joins TRBV28 to TRBJ2-7, with D possibly matching TRBD1 (5 bases). This CDR3 is 17 amino acids long. Germline assignment: CDR1 MDHEN and CDR2 SYDVKM. The CDR3 sequence is CAGSSEGQFRGFYEQYF. CDR3 bases: TGTGCCGGCAGTTCGGAAGGGCAGTTTAGGGGATTCTACGAGCAGTACTTC.

This clonotype was recorded only once. The junction shows a germline mismatch at one end, possibly a read error. CDR3 residues: CAGSHQGANTEAFF. In nucleotides, the CDR3 is TGTGCCGGCAGCCACCAAGGGGCGAACACTGAAGCTTTCTTT. The chain recombines TRBV4-2 with TRBJ1-1; D perhaps matches TRBD1 (5 bases). This CDR3 is 14 amino acids long. The germline V gene has CDR1 LGHNA and CDR2 YNFKEQ.

This clonotype was counted many times. The CDR3 DNA follows: TGCAGTGCTAGACCCAGCGGGAGGACTTACAATGAGCAGTTCTTC. Translated: CSARPSGRTYNEQFF. The genes are TRBV20-1 and TRBJ2-1; 9 nucleotides line up with TRBD2. CDR3 length: 15 amino acids. With 2 bases clipped from V and 4 bases from J, the junction kept 6 bases outside the gene matches. Germline CDR1 and CDR2: DFQATT and SNEGSKA (reference sequence).

This clonotype appeared many times. This sequence joins TRBV6-1 and TRBJ2-5; no clear D. V was trimmed by 0 bases and J by 3 bases, leaving 14 bases between them. In germline, CDR1 is MNHNS, CDR2 SASEGT. This CDR3 spans 16 amino acids. CDR3 sequence reads: CASSEARLLIEETQYF. CDR3 DNA sequence: TGTGCCAGCAGTGAAGCGAGACTGTTGATAGAAGAGACCCAGTACTTC.

The CDR3 spells CASSSAGTSDTDTQYF. The DNA of the CDR3 is TGTGCCAGCAGTTCGGCCGGGACTAGCGACACAGATACGCAGTATTTT. The J gene is TRBJ2-3, the V gene TRBV28, with 10 bases fitting TRBD2. V trimming: 4 bases; J trimming: 2 bases; junction bases outside the gene matches: 6. This CDR3 has 16 amino acids. Germline V gene lookup returns CDR1 MDHEN and CDR2 SYDVKM.

This clonotype was observed a few times. The rearrangement joins TRBV10-2 to TRBJ1-1, with TRBD1 matching over 9 bases. From germline, CDR1 is WSHSY and CDR2 SAAADI. The CDR3 has 14 amino acids. V lost 7 bases, J lost 2 bases, and 5 bases stayed unmatched. CDR3 residues: CASKETGGNTEAFF. The CDR3 DNA reads as TGCGCCAGCAAAGAAACAGGGGGCAACACTGAAGCTTTCTTT.

This clonotype was detected ten times or more. This chain links TRBV19 with TRBJ2-1; 13 nucleotides line up with TRBD2. This CDR3 region has 17 residues. Germline CDR1 LNHDA, CDR2 SQIVND (reference sequence). V gave up 6 bases and J gave up 8 bases; unmatched junction bases: 13. The CDR3 protein is CASRSTPLAGGFHEQFF. The CDR3 nucleotides read TGTGCCAGTAGGTCGACCCCACTAGCGGGAGGGTTTCATGAGCAGTTCTTC.

This chain uses TRBV15 with TRBJ2-1, with unresolved D. The germline V and J ends were trimmed by 4 bases and 5 bases, with 15 bases remaining between them. The CDR3 contains 15 residues. Germline loops: CDR1 LNHNV, CDR2 YYDKDF (reference sequence). CDR3 DNA sequence: TGTGCCACCAGCACGGGCTCACCTTATAACAATGAGCAGTTCTTC. Encoded protein: CATSTGSPYNNEQFF. The complete variable domain, with remaining parts taken from reference TRBV15 and TRBJ2-1, reads DAMVIQNPRYQVTQFGKPVTLSCSQTLNHNVMYWYQQKSSQAPKLLFHYYDKDFNNEADTPDNFQSRRPNTSFCFLDIRSPGLGDTAMYLCATSTGSPYNNEQFFGPGTRLTVL.

This chain links TRBV28 with TRBJ2-1; tentative D call: TRBD2 (5 bases). The germline gives CDR1 MDHEN, CDR2 SYDVKM. The V end lost 2 bases, the J end lost 10 bases, and 18 bases lay between the germline ends. The CDR3 totals 15 residues. Here the CDR3 reads CASSLAGPRMKEQFF. The CDR3 bases are TGTGCCAGCAGTTTAGCGGGCCCTCGAATGAAGGAGCAGTTCTTC.

This clonotype was recorded at least ten times. This chain connects TRBV29-1 to TRBJ2-7; TRBD1 agrees at 10 bases. Trimming took 5 bases from V and 7 from J; bases not matched to a gene: 8. Germline V lookup: CDR1 SQVTM, CDR2 ANQGSEA. The CDR3 runs to 13 residues. The CDR3 loop is CSVLRQGAGEQYF. The CDR3 DNA reads as TGCAGCGTTCTGAGACAGGGGGCGGGTGAGCAGTACTTC.

This clonotype was detected a few times. The J gene is TRBJ2-3, the V gene TRBV7-2, with TRBD2 matching 7 bases. V lost 5 bases to trimming and J lost 4 bases; unmatched junction nucleotides: 6. This CDR3 has 14 amino acids. Germline loops: CDR1 SGHTA, CDR2 FQGNSA. This chain's CDR3 is CASSPRGSADTQYF. CDR3 sequence (DNA): TGTGCCAGCAGCCCCCGCGGGAGTGCAGATACGCAGTATTTT.

Comment on this clonotype: This may be a read error: a much more frequent sequence differs by one nucleotide. The chain has TRBV28 and TRBJ2-3; tentative D call: TRBD2 (5 bases). CDR1 is MDHEN, CDR2 SYDVKM, per germline. There are 14 residues in the CDR3. The CDR3 region has the DNA TGTGCCAGCAGTCCCCGATCTAGCACAGATGCGCAGTATTTT. Its translation is CASSPRSSTDAQYF.

This clonotype was seen only a few times. The chain links TRBV30 to TRBJ2-2; TRBD2 matches 8 bases. Germline V gene data show CDR1 as GTSNPN and CDR2 as SVGIG (reference sequence). The CDR3 runs 14 residues. Trimming removed 3 bases from V and 5 bases from J; junction bases left unmatched: 5. The DNA of the CDR3 is TGTGCCTGGAGGATCTCTAGCGGGACCGGGGAGCTGTTTTTT. This encodes CAWRISSGTGELFF.

V usage is TRBV19 and J usage is TRBJ2-7, with TRBD2 identical over 9 bases. After removal of 3 bases from V and 3 bases from J, the junction contained 12 bases not matched to a gene. This CDR3 contains 17 residues. The germline CDR1 and CDR2 sequences are LNHDA and SQIVND (reference sequence). The CDR3 reads CASSMVSSGSKGYEQYF. The CDR3 nucleotides read TGTGCCAGTAGTATGGTCAGTAGCGGGAGCAAGGGCTACGAGCAGTACTTC.

This clonotype was picked up many times. V usage is TRBV2 and J usage is TRBJ2-1; D may be TRBD2 (6 bases). CDR1 and CDR2 (germline): SNHLY, FYNNEI. Trimming took off 5 bases at V and 0 bases at J, with 11 bases between the two ends. CDR3 length: 15 residues. The CDR3 DNA is TGTGCCAGCAGTAAGCGGGCGAGCTCCTACAATGAGCAGTTCTTC. Residues: CASSKRASSYNEQFF.

This clonotype was recorded a few times. The chain recombines TRBV28 with TRBJ1-5; unclear D gene. The CDR3 totals 14 residues. With 7 bases removed from V and 9 bases from J, the gap between germline ends came to 19 bases. The germline gives CDR1 MDHEN, CDR2 SYDVKM. The CDR3 DNA reads TGTGCCAGCACCACGCCCCGGCTAAGGTCGCCCCAGCATTTT. Translation: CASTTPRLRSPQHF.

There are many counts of this clonotype. This chain uses TRBV27 with TRBJ1-2; 9 positions match TRBD1. The CDR3 is made up of 14 amino acids. CDR1 is MNHEY and CDR2 is SMNVEV in the germline V gene (reference sequence). Trimming removed 3 bases from V and 10 bases from J; junction bases left unmatched: 9. Here the CDR3 reads CASSFRRDRASYTF. CDR3 nucleotide sequence: TGTGCCAGCAGTTTTCGGCGGGACAGGGCCTCCTACACCTTC.

This clonotype was picked up a small number of times. The chain joins TRBV7-9 to TRBJ2-5, with 8 bases lining up with TRBD2. The CDR3 runs to 13 residues. Germline-derived CDR1 and CDR2 are SEHNR and FQNEAQ (reference sequence). After removal of 8 bases from V and 1 base from J, the junction contained 3 bases not matched to a gene. CDR3 sequence (DNA): TGTGCCAGCCGGGGGGGGGCCCAAGAGACCCAGTACTTC. It is translated as CASRGGAQETQYF. Full variable domain (remainder filled in from reference TRBV7-9 and TRBJ2-5): DTGVSQNPRHKITKRGQNVTFRCDPISEHNRLYWYRQTLGQGPEFLTYFQNEAQLEKSRLLSDRFSAERPKGSFSTLEIQRTEQGDSAMYLCASRGGAQETQYFGPGTRLLVL.

Many counts were recorded for this clonotype. The genes are TRBV20-1 and TRBJ1-5; D may be TRBD1 (5 bases). This CDR3 region has 14 residues. Germline-derived CDR1 and CDR2 are DFQATT and SNEGSKA (reference sequence). V lost 6 bases and J lost 3, with 15 bases in between. The CDR3 region has the DNA TGCAGTGCCAGAACACGACAGAACAATCAGCCCCAGCATTTT. Translated: CSARTRQNNQPQHF.

Many counts were recorded for this clonotype. This rearrangement joins TRBV6-1 to TRBJ2-3; the D gene is possibly TRBD2 (6 bases). There are 15 residues in the CDR3. Germline loops: CDR1 MNHNS, CDR2 SASEGT. Trimming shortened V by 3 bases and J by 4 bases, and 14 bases separated the two germline ends. The CDR3 DNA reads TGTGCCAGCAGTGAGCCGCCGGGAGCCCCAGATACGCAGTATTTT. Its translation: CASSEPPGAPDTQYF.

In its sample, this clonotype was seen many times. The rearrangement uses TRBV28 and TRBJ2-2; D remains ambiguous. The CDR3 length is 13 residues. The germline V gene encodes CDR1 MDHEN and CDR2 SYDVKM. Trimming cost V 3 bases and J 4 bases, with 6 bases left between them. The CDR3 DNA follows: TGTGCCAGCAGTTTTGAGTCCACCGGGGAGCTGTTTTTT. Protein: CASSFESTGELFF.

In this sample, this clonotype turned up a few times. Mismatch with germline at one junction end may stem from a read error. The chain recombines TRBV12-3 or TRBV12-4 with TRBJ2-5, with 7 bases matching TRBD2. CDR3 length equals 12 residues. Here the CDR3 DNA reads TGTGCCAGCAGTTTCTCGAGGGAGGGCCCAGACTTC. This gives the protein CASSFSREGPDF.